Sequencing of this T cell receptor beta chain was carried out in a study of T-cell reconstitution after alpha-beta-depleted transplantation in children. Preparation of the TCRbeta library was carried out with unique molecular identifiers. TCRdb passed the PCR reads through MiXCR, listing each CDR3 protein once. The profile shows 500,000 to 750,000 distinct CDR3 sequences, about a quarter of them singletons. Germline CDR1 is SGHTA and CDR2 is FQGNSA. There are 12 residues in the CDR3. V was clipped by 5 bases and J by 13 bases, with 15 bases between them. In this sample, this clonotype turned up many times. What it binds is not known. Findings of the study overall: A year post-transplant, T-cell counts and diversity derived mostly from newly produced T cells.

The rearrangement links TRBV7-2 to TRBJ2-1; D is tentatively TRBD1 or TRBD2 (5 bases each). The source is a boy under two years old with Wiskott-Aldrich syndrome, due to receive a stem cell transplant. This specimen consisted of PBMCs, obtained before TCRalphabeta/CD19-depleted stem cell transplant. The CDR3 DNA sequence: TGTGCCAGCAGCCCAGGGAAGCGGTCACAGTTCTTC. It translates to CASSPGKRSQFF.